The 20 T cell receptor beta chains below come from one sample, sequenced in a study of T cell responses to AZD1222 COVID-19 vaccine. The table came from immunoSEQ multiplex PCR; TCRdb's copy has only in-frame clones and leaves some out. The sample consists of 150,000 to 200,000 clones, approximately 94% of them appearing once. The input for sequencing was peripheral blood, taken on day 0 of AZD1222 vaccination. The receptor set was obtained from an adult in good health.

The chain uses TRBV19 and TRBJ1-1; D is unresolved. CDR1 is LNHDA and CDR2 is SQIVND in the germline V gene (reference sequence). The CDR3 loop spans 11 amino acids. The ends were cut back, 1 base at V and 10 bases at J, with 7 bases in the middle. The CDR3 loop reads CASSIGLGAFF. For the CDR3, the DNA is TGTGCCAGTAGTATAGGCCTGGGAGCTTTCTTT.

The V gene is TRBV2, the J gene TRBJ1-1; D ambiguous. CDR1 and CDR2 (germline): SNHLY, FYNNEI. Trimming took off 6 bases at V and 5 bases at J, with 4 bases between the two ends. The CDR3 has 10 residues. In nucleotides, the CDR3 is TGTGCCAGCAGGCCGACTGAAGCTTTCTTT. Its translation: CASRPTEAFF.

This chain uses TRBV5-1 with TRBJ1-3; 8 bases are a match to TRBD1. This CDR3 has 17 amino acids. Looked up from germline, CDR1 is SGHRS and CDR2 is YFSETQ. The V and J ends lost 0 bases and 4 bases, in that order; junction bases with no gene match: 9. CDR3 in DNA: TGCGCCAGCAGCTTGGAGACAGGGGCGCTGGGAGGAAACACCATATATTTT. This encodes CASSLETGALGGNTIYF.

The rearrangement links TRBV27 to TRBJ1-5; weak D call: TRBD1 (5 bases). The germline V gene encodes CDR1 MNHEY and CDR2 SMNVEV (reference sequence). Trimming took 5 bases from V and 0 from J, leaving 23 bases between them. The CDR3 consists of 19 residues. The CDR3 coding sequence is TGTGCCAGCAGTCGACTTTCGGGACCGCCGATATATAGCAATCAGCCCCAGCATTTT. It codes for CASSRLSGPPIYSNQPQHF.

The chain combines TRBV2 with TRBJ1-5; D gene uncertain. V dropped 8 bases and J dropped 10 bases, with 12 bases sitting between them. The CDR3 has 11 residues. From germline, CDR1 is SNHLY and CDR2 FYNNEI. Written as DNA, the CDR3 is TGTGCCAGCTACCACGGCGGCCCCCAGCATTTT. Its translation is CASYHGGPQHF.

V usage is TRBV5-4 and J usage is TRBJ1-1, with D perhaps TRBD1 (6 bases). Trimming shortened V by 3 bases and J by 4 bases, and 16 bases separated the two germline ends. This CDR3 has 15 amino acids. Germline V CDR1 and CDR2: SGHNT, YYREEE (reference sequence). CDR3 sequence: CASSSDSQAFTEAFF. For the CDR3, the DNA is TGTGCCAGCAGCTCGGACAGCCAGGCTTTCACTGAAGCTTTCTTT.

In its sample, this clone was seen once. The genes are TRBV27 and TRBJ2-7; the match to TRBD2 covers 9 bases. V was pared by 2 bases and J by 3 bases, with 8 bases of the junction left unmatched. The CDR3 contains 16 residues. Per the germline V gene, CDR1 is MNHEY and CDR2 is SMNVEV (reference sequence). The CDR3 DNA sequence: TGTGCCAGCAGTTTAATGCGGGCGGGAGGGGGCTACGAGCAGTACTTC. This codes for CASSLMRAGGGYEQYF.

The rearrangement joins TRBV18 to TRBJ1-4; D gene unclear. V was cut by 0 bases and J by 0 bases, with 14 bases left in between. The CDR3 runs to 18 residues. Germline V gene sequence: CDR1 KGHSH, CDR2 LQKENI. The CDR3 DNA follows: TGTGCCAGCTCACCACCGAGCCTAGCTTTTGCAACTAATGAAAAACTGTTTTTT. Protein: CASSPPSLAFATNEKLFF.

The chain joins TRBV5-4 to TRBJ2-7; 11 bases fit TRBD2. Germline trimming cut 2 bases from V and 3 bases from J; bases unmatched to any gene: 19. Per the germline V gene, CDR1 is SGHNT and CDR2 is YYREEE (reference sequence). CDR3 size: 20 residues. This chain's CDR3 is CASSFYISTLLAGAGYEQYF. In DNA form, the CDR3 reads TGTGCCAGCAGCTTCTATATTTCTACACTACTAGCGGGAGCGGGCTACGAGCAGTACTTC.

The count of this clone is one. The chain has TRBV2 and TRBJ1-2, with D possibly TRBD1 on 6 matching bases. Trimming took off 6 bases at V and 1 base at J, with 21 bases between the two ends. The CDR3 loop spans 17 amino acids. The germline CDR1 and CDR2 sequences are SNHLY and FYNNEI. The CDR3 DNA sequence: TGTGCCAGCAGGAAAGGGGCAGGGGCCTGGGGTAACTATGGCTACACCTTC. Encoded protein: CASRKGAGAWGNYGYTF. Supplemented by reference TRBV2 and TRBJ1-2, the full variable domain reads EPEVTQTPSHQVTQMGQEVILRCVPISNHLYFYWYRQILGQKVEFLVSFYNNEISEKSEIFDDQFSVERPDGSNFTLKIRSTKLEDSAMYFCASRKGAGAWGNYGYTFGSGTRLTVV.

The chain carries TRBV19 and TRBJ1-3; D unclear. Trimming shortened V by 7 bases and J by 0 bases, and 13 bases separated the two germline ends. This CDR3 has 15 amino acids. The germline CDR1 and CDR2 sequences are LNHDA and SQIVND (reference sequence). As DNA, the CDR3 is TGTGCCAGTATCAACAGAGGCAGCTCTGGAAACACCATATATTTT. Translating it yields CASINRGSSGNTIYF.

The chain links TRBV5-1 to TRBJ1-5, with D perhaps TRBD1 (5 bases). CDR1 SGHRS and CDR2 YFSETQ come from the germline V gene. Trimming left V 0 bases short and J 4 bases short, with 8 bases between. This CDR3 has 14 residues. The CDR3 DNA reads TGCGCCAGCAGCTTGGAGGGGTTGAATCAGCCCCAGCATTTT. Its translation is CASSLEGLNQPQHF.

The rearrangement joins TRBV3-1 (or the pseudogene TRBV3-2) to TRBJ1-3; a possible D gene is TRBD1 (6 bases). Trimming cost V 6 bases and J 7 bases, with 10 bases left between them. The germline V gene has CDR1 LGHDT and CDR2 YNNKEL (reference sequence). CDR3 length: 12 residues. CDR3 in amino acids: CASSARGNTIYF. DNA for the CDR3: TGTGCCAGCAGTGCAAGGGGGAACACCATATATTTT.

The chain uses TRBV19 and TRBJ1-4, with D tentatively TRBD1 (6 bases). The ends were cut back, 6 bases at V and 4 bases at J, with 9 bases in the middle. Germline CDR1 LNHDA, CDR2 SQIVND (reference sequence). This CDR3 is built from 13 residues. The CDR3 nucleotides read TGTGCCAGTAGCTGGACAGTTAATGAAAAACTGTTTTTT. Amino acids: CASSWTVNEKLFF. Full variable domain (outside the CDR3, taken from reference TRBV19 and TRBJ1-4): DGGITQSPKYLFRKEGQNVTLSCEQNLNHDAMYWYRQDPGQGLRLIYYSQIVNDFQKGDIAEGYSVSREKKESFPLTVTSAQKNPTAFYLCASSWTVNEKLFFGSGTQLSVL.

The chain combines TRBV10-2 with TRBJ1-3; D uncertain. V lost 0 bases and J lost 9, with 12 bases in between. CDR3 length equals 14 residues. Germline CDR1 is WSHSY and CDR2 is SAAADI. The CDR3 is CASSESNRLGTIYF. The CDR3 DNA sequence: TGCGCCAGCAGTGAGTCGAACAGACTGGGCACCATATATTTT.

This chain connects TRBV30 to TRBJ1-1; weak D call: TRBD1 (6 bases). V shed 3 bases and J shed 1 base, with 12 bases lying between them. Germline-derived CDR1 and CDR2 are GTSNPN and SVGIG (reference sequence). There are 14 residues in the CDR3. CDR3 bases: TGTGCCTGGAGCTTGAAAGGGGGGAACACTGAAGCTTTCTTT. This gives the protein CAWSLKGGNTEAFF.

The chain employs TRBV6-5 and TRBJ2-7; no firm D call. Germline assignment: CDR1 MNHEY and CDR2 SVGAGI. This CDR3 is 13 amino acids long. Trimming cost V 7 bases and J 0 bases, with 10 bases left between them. CDR3 bases: TGTGCCAGCAAGAAGGTTAGCTCCTACGAGCAGTACTTC. As protein: CASKKVSSYEQYF.

V gene TRBV27 combines with J gene TRBJ2-7; D is ambiguous. The germline V gene encodes CDR1 MNHEY and CDR2 SMNVEV (reference sequence). CDR3 size: 9 residues. Trimming stripped 10 bases from V and 2 bases from J, with 3 bases between. The CDR3 protein is CATAYEQYF. The CDR3 DNA is TGTGCCACCGCCTACGAGCAGTACTTC.

This chain links TRBV7-8 with TRBJ2-1; 8 nucleotides agree with TRBD1. This CDR3 spans 18 amino acids. Germline CDR1 and CDR2: SGHVS and FQNEAQ. V gave up 4 bases and J gave up 8 bases; unmatched junction bases: 19. CDR3 nucleotides: TGTGCCAGCAGCTCGCTGAGGTCCGGGACAGGCGGTACCGATGAGCAGTTCTTC. Translating it yields CASSSLRSGTGGTDEQFF.

This chain connects TRBV24-1 to TRBJ2-7; D is unresolved. CDR1 and CDR2 (germline): KGHDR, SFDVKD. The CDR3 is made up of 11 amino acids. V gave up 0 bases and J gave up 4 bases, with 0 bases separating them. CDR3 region: CATSDLYEQYF. The CDR3 coding sequence is TGTGCCACCAGTGATTTGTACGAGCAGTACTTC.